What follows are 19 T cell receptor beta chains derived from one specimen sequenced in a study of shared clonotypes between healthy human individuals. Method: immunoSEQ multiplex PCR; TCRdb's copy keeps in-frame clones and lacks some. The repertoire has roughly 2.2 million clones, about nine tenths of them found once; the top ten carry 0.37%. Sequenced: naive CD4+ T cells from PBMCs. The subset denotes: CD45RA+ positively selected. The source of these receptors is a man aged 18 to 29 in good health. Some clones in this sample may be carry-over from other donors' samples.

V is TRBV5-1 and J is TRBJ1-4; D possibly corresponds to TRBD1 (5 bases). Germline CDR1 SGHRS, CDR2 YFSETQ. Trimming left V 2 bases short and J 5 bases short, with 13 bases between. The CDR3 sequence is 15 residues long. The CDR3 sequence is CASSLTLGRNEKLFF. Here the CDR3 DNA reads TGCGCCAGCAGCTTAACGCTGGGGCGGAATGAAAAACTGTTTTTT.

This clone was recorded only once. The rearrangement joins TRBV30 to TRBJ2-1; D is uncertain. The V end was cut by 2 bases, the J end by 8 bases, with 10 bases between. The CDR3 runs to 12 residues. Germline assignment: CDR1 GTSNPN and CDR2 SVGIG (reference sequence). CDR3 nucleotide sequence: TGTGCCTGGAGTCCGCAGATGTATGAGCAGTTCTTC. Translation gives CAWSPQMYEQFF.

This clone was counted a few times. Different DNA sequences within this sample yield the same CDR3. This rearrangement joins TRBV5-1 to TRBJ1-1; D unclear. Germline V gene data show CDR1 as SGHRS and CDR2 as YFSETQ. V was pared by 0 bases and J by 2 bases, with 8 bases between. This CDR3 is 14 amino acids long. The CDR3 spells CASSLVVQNTEAFF. The CDR3 DNA sequence: TGCGCCAGCAGCTTGGTAGTGCAAAACACTGAAGCTTTCTTT.

The rearrangement links TRBV27 to TRBJ2-5; the match to TRBD2 covers 12 bases. Germline trimming cut 5 bases from V and 6 bases from J; bases unmatched to any gene: 10. This CDR3 is 16 amino acids long. Per the germline V gene, CDR1 is MNHEY and CDR2 is SMNVEV (reference sequence). The DNA of the CDR3 is TGTGCCAGCAGTACCCTAGCGGGAGGGCCGGTAAAGACCCAGTACTTC. Amino acid sequence: CASSTLAGGPVKTQYF.

The chain couples TRBV11-3 to TRBJ2-5, with 7 positions matching TRBD1. The CDR3 loop spans 15 amino acids. Trimming took 0 bases from V and 4 from J; bases not matched to a gene: 5. CDR1 and CDR2 from the germline V gene are SGHNT and YENEEA. CDR3 residues: CASSLDHGTAETQYF. CDR3 coding DNA: TGTGCCAGCAGCTTAGATCACGGGACAGCAGAGACCCAGTACTTC.

A note on this clone: Other DNA sequences in this sample translate to the same CDR3. The J gene is TRBJ1-1, the V gene TRBV7-3; D not certain. The CDR3 spans 13 residues. Deletions cut 5 bases from V and 0 bases from J, with 7 bases between. Germline assignment: CDR1 SGHTA and CDR2 FQGTGA. CDR3 protein: CASSREMNTEAFF. For the CDR3, the DNA is TGTGCCAGCAGCCGCGAAATGAACACTGAAGCTTTCTTT.

This clone was counted a single time. J is TRBJ2-1 and V is TRBV7-9; the match to TRBD2 covers 7 bases. The CDR3 spans 15 residues. The germline CDR1 and CDR2 sequences are SEHNR and FQNEAQ (reference sequence). Trimming took 5 bases from V and 3 from J; bases not matched to a gene: 7. CDR3: CASSHGLGNYNEQFF. DNA of the CDR3: TGTGCCAGCAGCCATGGACTAGGCAACTACAATGAGCAGTTCTTC. Drawing the rest from reference TRBV7-9 and TRBJ2-1, the complete variable domain is DTGVSQNPRHKITKRGQNVTFRCDPISEHNRLYWYRQTLGQGPEFLTYFQNEAQLEKSRLLSDRFSAERPKGSFSTLEIQRTEQGDSAMYLCASSHGLGNYNEQFFGPGTRLTVL.

The chain is built from TRBV7-9 and TRBJ2-1; perhaps D is TRBD1 or TRBD2 (5 bases each). Germline assignment: CDR1 SEHNR and CDR2 FQNEAQ (reference sequence). V was pared by 10 bases and J by 8 bases, with 18 bases between. This CDR3 comprises 13 residues. Written as DNA, the CDR3 is TGTGCCACCGTTGGGACGCCCGGTTATGAGCAGTTCTTC. Translation: CATVGTPGYEQFF.

V gene TRBV7-2 combines with J gene TRBJ2-2; perhaps TRBD2 as D (6 bases). This CDR3 has 15 residues. Germline V gene sequence: CDR1 SGHTA, CDR2 FQGNSA. V dropped 0 bases and J dropped 5 bases, with 10 bases sitting between them. CDR3 amino acids: CASSLAVGGTGELFF. The CDR3 region has the DNA TGTGCCAGCAGCTTAGCCGTAGGAGGGACCGGGGAGCTGTTTTTT.

This clone was counted a few times. The rearrangement joins TRBV5-1 to TRBJ2-7; D is possibly TRBD1 or TRBD2 (5 bases each). In germline, CDR1 is SGHRS, CDR2 YFSETQ. The CDR3 contains 15 residues. The V end lost 5 bases, the J end lost 1 base, and 16 bases lay between the germline ends. CDR3 loop: CASRTQGEMSYEQYF. As DNA, the CDR3 is TGCGCCAGCAGAACGCAGGGAGAAATGTCCTACGAGCAGTACTTC.

The V call is TRBV10-2, the J call TRBJ2-7; TRBD1 matches 10 bases. The germline V gene encodes CDR1 WSHSY and CDR2 SAAADI. Trimming cost V 10 bases and J 5 bases; bases outside gene matches: 17. The CDR3 has 16 amino acids. Here the CDR3 reads CATRGLPGQGSDEQYF. The DNA of the CDR3 is TGCGCCACCAGGGGGCTCCCGGGACAGGGGTCGGACGAGCAGTACTTC.

The rearrangement links TRBV6-5 to TRBJ1-3; D unresolved. V lost 9 bases and J 0 bases, leaving 12 bases between the germline ends. The CDR3 consists of 14 residues. The germline V gene has CDR1 MNHEY and CDR2 SVGAGI. DNA of the CDR3: TGTGCCAGTCAATCCCGGAACTCTGGAAACACCATATATTTT. This gives the protein CASQSRNSGNTIYF.

The chain joins TRBV15 to TRBJ1-2; D not resolved. Looked up from germline, CDR1 is LNHNV and CDR2 is YYDKDF (reference sequence). V gave up 0 bases and J gave up 7 bases, with 9 bases separating them. CDR3 length: 13 amino acids. This CDR3 is CATSRDGWVGYTF. The CDR3, as DNA: TGTGCCACCAGCAGAGATGGATGGGTTGGCTACACCTTC.

The V and J genes are TRBV6-1 and TRBJ2-7; a weak D match, TRBD1 (6 bases). Trimming stripped 6 bases from V and 5 bases from J, with 17 bases between. The CDR3 is 14 amino acids. The germline V gene encodes CDR1 MNHNS and CDR2 SASEGT. The CDR3 loop is CASSLRDNLDEQYF. As DNA, the CDR3 is TGTGCCAGCAGCCTCCGGGACAACCTGGACGAGCAGTACTTC.

About this clone itself: The identical CDR3 is also encoded by other nucleotide sequences in the sample. The chain has TRBV5-5 and TRBJ1-2; D not resolved. The CDR3 totals 13 residues. V was trimmed by 3 bases and J by 2 bases, leaving 8 bases between them. CDR1 SGHKS and CDR2 YYEKEE come from the germline V gene (reference sequence). CDR3 DNA: TGTGCCAGCAGCTCCGGGCTAAACTATGGCTACACCTTC. Translating gives CASSSGLNYGYTF.

The chain couples TRBV5-1 to TRBJ1-3; D is possibly TRBD1 (5 bases). Germline-derived CDR1 and CDR2 are SGHRS and YFSETQ. Trimming removed 0 bases at V and 0 bases at J, with 13 bases between. This CDR3 has 17 amino acids. This CDR3 is CASSLGGKMSSGNTIYF. The CDR3 DNA reads as TGCGCCAGCAGCTTGGGGGGGAAAATGAGCTCTGGAAACACCATATATTTT.

The chain employs TRBV7-9 and TRBJ2-7; D is possibly TRBD2 (5 bases). The V gene lost 5 bases and the J gene lost 7 bases, with 18 bases spanning the gap. Germline V gene lookup returns CDR1 SEHNR and CDR2 FQNEAQ (reference sequence). The CDR3 runs 14 residues. The CDR3 DNA reads as TGTGCCAGCAGCCCGTCCGCCTACTCGGGGGAGCAGTACTTC. It yields the protein CASSPSAYSGEQYF.

This clone was seen a handful of times. The DNA of the CDR3 is TGCAGTGCTAGACAGTTAGATGAAGCTTTCTTT. It translates to CSARQLDEAFF. J is TRBJ1-1 and V is TRBV20-1; D is unresolved. V lost 2 bases and J 7 bases, leaving 8 bases between the germline ends. There are 11 residues in the CDR3. The germline CDR1 and CDR2 sequences are DFQATT and SNEGSKA (reference sequence).

This clone appeared a single time. The gene calls are TRBV7-8 and TRBJ2-1; TRBD2 matches at 9 bases. Germline assignment: CDR1 SGHVS and CDR2 FQNEAQ. V lost 0 bases and J lost 3; bases outside the gene matches: 0. This CDR3 contains 15 residues. DNA for the CDR3: TGTGCCAGCAGCTTAGCGACTAGCGGCTACAATGAGCAGTTCTTC. Translated, it gives CASSLATSGYNEQFF.